One and the same sample provided the 21 T cell receptor beta chains below, sequenced in a study of blood T cells in healthy people across ages. For the second PCR, which ran for about 6 to 11 cycles, a sample-barcoded 5' primer and a J-beta primer mix were used. TCRdb re-analysed the 5' RACE reads in MiXCR, keeping a single row per CDR3 protein. The repertoire consists of fewer than 600,000 distinct CDR3 sequences, with about 29% occurring once and the leading ten covering 3% to 4%. These data were also filed under a second study, of T cells of mothers and their children.

Sequenced sample: blood. All receptors derive from a boy younger than 10 in good health.

DNA for the CDR3: TGCAGTGCTGACTACCCGGGCCCTACCTACAATGAGCAGTTCTTC. It yields the protein CSADYPGPTYNEQFF. This chain joins TRBV20-1 and TRBJ2-1; perhaps TRBD2 as D (5 bases). Trimming shortened V by 5 bases and J by 2 bases, and 16 bases separated the two germline ends. Germline CDR1 is DFQATT and CDR2 is SNEGSKA (reference sequence). The CDR3 sequence is 15 residues long.

This chain uses TRBV15 with TRBJ1-2; D unclear. Trimming removed 1 base from V and 6 bases from J, with 9 bases in between. The length of the CDR3 is 13 residues. Per germline, CDR1 LNHNV and CDR2 YYDKDF (reference sequence). The DNA for the CDR3 is TGTGCCACCAGCAGAGTTCTTCGGGATGGCTACACCTTC. Its protein product is CATSRVLRDGYTF.

This clonotype was counted a few times. The rearrangement uses TRBV7-9 and TRBJ2-4; D tentatively fits TRBD1 or TRBD2 (5 bases each). CDR3 length equals 14 residues. Germline CDR1 SEHNR, CDR2 FQNEAQ (reference sequence). Trimming pared 5 bases from V and 8 bases from J, leaving 16 bases between. The CDR3 is CASSPGRRGDIQYF. The DNA for the CDR3 is TGTGCCAGCAGCCCAGGGAGACGTGGGGACATTCAGTACTTC.

This chain connects TRBV29-1 to TRBJ2-4; D not certain. This CDR3 has 13 amino acids. Germline values: CDR1 SQVTM, CDR2 ANQGSEA. The V gene lost 4 bases and the J gene lost 0 bases, with 7 bases spanning the gap. CDR3 bases: TGCAGCGTTGTAGTTCTAGCCAAAAACATTCAGTACTTC. The encoded protein is CSVVVLAKNIQYF. Together with reference TRBV29-1 and TRBJ2-4, the CDR3 gives the full variable domain: SAVISQKPSRDICQRGTSLTIQCQVDSQVTMMFWYRQQPGQSLTLIATANQGSEATYESGFVIDKFPISRPNLTFSTLTVSNMSPEDSSIYLCSVVVLAKNIQYFGAGTRLSVL.

There are a few counts of this clonotype. J is TRBJ2-7 and V is TRBV7-2, with D perhaps matching TRBD2 (7 bases). Trimming shortened V by 1 base and J by 3 bases, and 10 bases separated the two germline ends. Germline values: CDR1 SGHTA, CDR2 FQGNSA. CDR3 length: 14 amino acids. The CDR3 DNA sequence: TGTGCCAGCAGCTTAGAGGGGGGGATCTACGAGCAGTACTTC. Translation: CASSLEGGIYEQYF.

Remarks on this clonotype: The junction differs from germline at one of its ends, possibly a read error. V gene TRBV7-7 combines with J gene TRBJ2-5, with 12 bases that match TRBD2. Per the germline V gene, CDR1 is SSHAT and CDR2 is FNYEAQ (reference sequence). CDR3 length: 17 amino acids. CDR3 amino acids: CASSTGLAGISQETQYF. The CDR3 region has the DNA TGTGCTAGCAGCACCGGACTAGCGGGGATTAGCCAAGAGACCCAGTACTTC.

A remark on this clonotype: It is likely a read error, because the conserved phenylalanine at the end of the CDR3 is missing. The chain combines TRBV12-3 or TRBV12-4 with TRBJ2-2; 7 bases are a match to TRBD1. CDR3 size: 15 residues. Germline trimming cut 6 bases from V and 6 bases from J; bases unmatched to any gene: 10. In DNA, the CDR3 is TGTGCCAGCAGCTGGATACAGGGGTTACCCGGGGAGCTGTTTCTT. Its translation is CASSWIQGLPGELFL.

V and J are TRBV15 and TRBJ1-2; no clear D gene. The CDR3 covers 13 residues. Per the germline V gene, CDR1 is LNHNV and CDR2 is YYDKDF (reference sequence). V was cut by 0 bases and J by 2 bases, with 4 bases left in between. CDR3 nucleotide sequence: TGTGCCACCAGCAGAGACAAAAACTATGGCTACACCTTC. Translating it yields CATSRDKNYGYTF. Full variable domain (remainder filled in from reference TRBV15 and TRBJ1-2): DAMVIQNPRYQVTQFGKPVTLSCSQTLNHNVMYWYQQKSSQAPKLLFHYYDKDFNNEADTPDNFQSRRPNTSFCFLDIRSPGLGDTAMYLCATSRDKNYGYTFGSGTRLTVV.

A few counts support this clonotype. The chain is built from TRBV29-1 and TRBJ2-5; 8 nucleotides agree with TRBD2. The J call may be mistaken, given a closer DNA end match to TRBJ2-1. CDR1 SQVTM and CDR2 ANQGSEA come from the germline V gene. This CDR3 spans 13 amino acids. This chain's CDR3 is CSVETGGVNEQFF. Here the CDR3 DNA reads TGCAGCGTTGAGACGGGAGGGGTCAATGAGCAGTTCTTC.

V and J are TRBV7-9 and TRBJ2-4; D may be TRBD1 (6 bases). Per germline, CDR1 SEHNR and CDR2 FQNEAQ (reference sequence). With 5 bases removed from V and 4 bases from J, the gap between germline ends came to 21 bases. This CDR3 is built from 17 residues. The CDR3 DNA is TGTGCCAGCAGCCTAGTGGGCCGAGGACAGATTAAAAACATTCAGTACTTC. Amino acids: CASSLVGRGQIKNIQYF.

V gene TRBV19 combines with J gene TRBJ2-5; maybe TRBD1 (5 bases). The germline gives CDR1 LNHDA, CDR2 SQIVND (reference sequence). There are 14 residues in the CDR3. The CDR3 reads CVPCLGHQQETQYF. DNA for the CDR3: TGTGTCCCCTGCCTCGGACACCAACAAGAGACCCAGTACTTC. Filled out from reference TRBV19 and TRBJ2-5, the complete variable domain reads DGGITQSPKYLFRKEGQNVTLSCEQNLNHDAMYWYRQDPGQGLRLIYYSQIVNDFQKGDIAEGYSVSREKKESFPLTVTSAQKNPTAFYLCVPCLGHQQETQYFGPGTRLLVL.

The J gene is TRBJ2-2, the V gene TRBV7-2; D is unclear. Germline V lookup: CDR1 SGHTA, CDR2 FQGNSA. This CDR3 has 14 residues. V was trimmed by 1 base and J by 1 base, leaving 4 bases between them. CDR3 DNA: TGTGCCAGCAGCTTAGTATGGAACACCGGGGAGCTGTTTTTT. It is translated as CASSLVWNTGELFF.

V usage is TRBV12-3 or TRBV12-4 and J usage is TRBJ2-5, with 7 bases identical to TRBD1. The J call is in doubt because the DNA end fits TRBJ2-1 better. The CDR3 extends over 14 amino acids. The CDR3 sequence is CASSSGTAGGEQFF. CDR3 sequence (DNA): TGTGCCAGCAGTTCCGGGACAGCAGGGGGTGAGCAGTTCTTC.

The genes are TRBV27 and TRBJ2-2; no reliable D call. CDR3 length: 14 residues. Between the trimmed V and J ends, which lost 2 bases and 8 bases, there was a span of 12 bases. In germline, CDR1 is MNHEY, CDR2 SMNVEV (reference sequence). DNA for the CDR3: TGTGCCAGCAGTTTACCCCGAATACCTGGGGAGCTGTTTTTT. Protein: CASSLPRIPGELFF.

The V and J genes are TRBV7-9 and TRBJ2-2, with D perhaps assigned TRBD1 or TRBD2 (5 bases each). Germline V CDR1 and CDR2: SEHNR, FQNEAQ (reference sequence). Trimming left V 5 bases short and J 4 bases short, with 14 bases between. The CDR3 has 15 residues. The CDR3 nucleotides read TGTGCCAGCAGCATTTGGGACGGAGGCACCGGGGAGCTGTTTTTT. The encoded protein is CASSIWDGGTGELFF.

This clonotype was picked up a small number of times. J is TRBJ2-5 and V is TRBV20-1, with TRBD2 matching over 7 bases. Trimming cost V 7 bases and J 5 bases; bases outside gene matches: 7. The CDR3 length is 12 residues. CDR1 is DFQATT, CDR2 SNEGSKA, per germline (reference sequence). The CDR3, as DNA: TGCAGTGGGGGAGGGCCTCGGGAGACCCAGTACTTC. It yields the protein CSGGGPRETQYF.

V is TRBV3-1 and J is TRBJ1-4; 9 bases map to TRBD1. Germline V CDR1 and CDR2: LGHDT, YNNKEL (reference sequence). V was pared by 0 bases and J by 7 bases, with 3 bases of the junction left unmatched. The CDR3 is 15 residues long. The DNA for the CDR3 is TGTGCCAGCAGCCAAGAGGGGACAGGGAGTGAAAAACTGTTTTTT. Its protein product is CASSQEGTGSEKLFF.

In its sample, this clonotype was seen a few times. The rearrangement uses TRBV20-1 and TRBJ1-2, with TRBD1 identical over 7 bases. This CDR3 region has 17 residues. The germline V gene encodes CDR1 DFQATT and CDR2 SNEGSKA (reference sequence). The ends lost 2 bases at V and 4 bases at J; junction bases unmatched: 16. Here the CDR3 DNA reads TGCAGTGCTAGACCAAGGGACAGACCCACCTTTGGCTATGGCTACACCTTC. Protein product: CSARPRDRPTFGYGYTF.

Only a few counts were recorded for this clonotype. The chain employs TRBV20-1 and TRBJ2-5; perhaps D is TRBD1 or TRBD2 (6 bases each). CDR1 and CDR2 (germline): DFQATT, SNEGSKA (reference sequence). The CDR3 loop spans 15 amino acids. V dropped 0 bases and J dropped 5 bases, with 16 bases sitting between them. The CDR3 here is CSARDAVGGWETQYF. CDR3 bases: TGCAGTGCTAGAGATGCTGTAGGGGGGTGGGAGACCCAGTACTTC.

This clonotype was detected ten times or more. V and J are TRBV2 and TRBJ1-4; 10 bases line up with TRBD1. Trimming took 3 bases from V and 7 from J; bases not matched to a gene: 2. The CDR3 consists of 14 residues. The germline V gene encodes CDR1 SNHLY and CDR2 FYNNEI. The CDR3 DNA is TGTGCCAGCAGTGAGGGACAGGGGCCTGAAAAACTGTTTTTT. Translating it yields CASSEGQGPEKLFF.

The CDR3 DNA reads as TGTGCCAGCAGCCAAGGTCGAACCCTCGGAACTAATGAAAAACTGTTTTTT. This gives the protein CASSQGRTLGTNEKLFF. The chain has TRBV3-1 and TRBJ1-4; D remains unclear. V was pared by 1 base and J by 1 base, with 13 bases between. The CDR3 totals 17 residues. In germline, CDR1 is LGHDT, CDR2 YNNKEL (reference sequence).